Listed below are T cell receptor beta chains from one sample, sequenced in a study of blood T cells in healthy people across ages. TCRdb itself ran the 5' RACE reads through MiXCR, one entry per CDR3 protein. The sample carries some 1.5 million distinct CDR3 sequences, 35% to 45% recorded once. The sequenced sample was blood. These receptors were taken from a young woman in good health. Each CDR3 is given with its conserved first and last residue. D genes are given only for firm matches. Expanded clones are given a class, and other clones once, few, many or no size at all.

CDR3 protein | CDR3 DNA | J gene | clone size | V gene | D gene
CSAEGQRPSTDTQYF | TGCAGCGCCGAGGGACAGCGGCCTAGCACAGATACGCAGTATTTT | TRBJ2-3 | few | TRBV29-1 | TRBD1
CASRPLGRKAPSYEQYF | TGTGCCAGCCGCCCTTTGGGACGGAAGGCCCCCTCCTACGAGCAGTACTTC | TRBJ2-7 | few | TRBV6-1 | .
CASSSGISYNEQYF | TGTGCCAGCAGTTCCGGGATTTCCTACAATGAGCAGTACTTC | TRBJ2-7 | few | TRBV27 | .
CASSLQLNEKLFF | TGTGCCAGCAGCTTACAGCTTAATGAAAAACTGTTTTTT | TRBJ1-4 | few | TRBV7-9 | .
CASSNPGQAYEQYF | TGTGCCAGCTCTAACCCGGGACAGGCCTACGAGCAGTACTTC | TRBJ2-7 | . | TRBV27 | TRBD1
CSARDPLAGTDTQYF | TGCAGTGCTAGAGATCCCCTAGCGGGCACAGATACGCAGTATTTT | TRBJ2-3 | many | TRBV20-1 | TRBD2
CASSRPREDTQYF | TGTGCCAGCAGTCGCCCTAGGGAAGATACGCAGTATTTT | TRBJ2-3 | . | TRBV7-9 | .
CASSLGRPWVEAFF | TGTGCCAGCAGCTTGGGGCGTCCCTGGGTTGAAGCTTTCTTT | TRBJ1-1 | . | TRBV5-6 | .
CASSLGLAVPEQFF | TGCGCCAGCAGCCTCGGACTAGCGGTCCCTGAGCAGTTCTTC | TRBJ2-1 | few | TRBV4-1 | TRBD2
CSARVTGRDTLWPQHF | TGCAGTGCTAGAGTTACCGGCCGGGACACCCTTTGGCCCCAGCATTTT | TRBJ1-5 | . | TRBV20-1 | .